This is a list of T cell receptor beta chains from one sample in a study of blood T cell repertoires in COVID-19. TCRdb's table, derived via immunoSEQ multiplex PCR, lists solely in-frame clones and lacks some. Here the sample spans approximately 84,000 clones, roughly 79% being singletons. Sequences were obtained from peripheral blood. The receptors were sampled from a human donor in a cohort sampled during active COVID-19. CDR3s leave out the opening cysteine and the closing phenylalanine or tryptophan.

J: TRBJ2-6
V: TRBV21-1
CDR3: ASSKGHRKECGANVLT

J: TRBJ2-5
V: TRBV28
CDR3: ASSSPGTRKETQY

J: TRBJ2-1
V: TRBV5-1
CDR3: ASSLVGQGGNEQF

J: TRBJ2-6
V: TRBV9
CDR3: ASSGTRRDSGANVLT

J: TRBJ1-1
V: TRBV10-3
CDR3: AIRGTVNTEAF

J: TRBJ2-5
V: TRBV30
CDR3: AWGLTGGRETQY

J: TRBJ1-3
V: TRBV3-1/TRBV3-2
CDR3: ASSLSRTAPISGNTIY

J: TRBJ1-4
V: TRBV7-6
CDR3: ASSFTQGGKLF

J: TRBJ1-4
V: TRBV7-6
CDR3: ASSPGAGGEKLF

J: TRBJ1-1
V: TRBV10-3
CDR3: AIRGTGAEAF

J: TRBJ1-6
V: TRBV7-2
CDR3: ASSLAGRNSPLH

J: TRBJ1-3
V: TRBV11-2
CDR3: ASSERRGSGNTIY

J: TRBJ1-2
V: TRBV7-9
CDR3: ASSLAQGLGYGYT

J: TRBJ2-7
V: TRBV14
CDR3: ASSQIAAAEH

J: TRBJ1-1
V: TRBV18
CDR3: ASSPRAGNTEAF

J: TRBJ2-2
V: TRBV5-1
CDR3: ASSLYGGNTGELF

J: TRBJ2-1
V: TRBV27
CDR3: ASTLAGGRNEQF

J: TRBJ1-1
V: TRBV4-1
CDR3: ASSLGRGATEAF

J: TRBJ1-1
V: TRBV10-1
CDR3: ASSRDMGTEAF

J: TRBJ1-3
V: TRBV30
CDR3: AWDNSGNTIY

J: TRBJ2-3
V: TRBV27
CDR3: ASSFSGSTDTQY

J: TRBJ2-3
V: TRBV11-2
CDR3: ASNQFPGLGDTQY

J: TRBJ1-3
V: TRBV5-1
CDR3: ASSSGQEWRGNTIY